These 9 T cell receptor beta chains came from one sample sequenced in a study of T cells in women clearing cervical HPV infection. Some clones are missing from TCRdb's copy, which holds only in-frame ones; the method was immunoSEQ multiplex PCR. This sample's clone table lists some 31,000 clones. Sequencing was done on a sample of blood buffy coat. These receptors came from a woman between 18 and 75 years old with a cervical HPV16 infection that either progressed to CIN3+ or cleared (not recorded which).

A note on this clone: The sequence runs out 3 residues before the end of the CDR3; the remainder is reconstructed from the germline J gene. This chain uses TRBV6-4 with TRBJ1-5; D is ambiguous. The germline V and J ends were trimmed by 8 bases and 6 bases, with 14 bases remaining between them. Germline-derived CDR1 and CDR2 are MRHNA and SNTAGT. The CDR3 is 13 residues long. Incomplete CDR3 DNA: TGTGCCAGCTCCCAAGGGCAAGGTCAGCCC. Translating it yields CASSQGQGQP. The entire CDR3 is CASSQGQGQPQHF.

Note on this clone: A junction boundary mismatches the germline segment, possibly from a read error. The read terminates 3 residues before the CDR3 end, so the remaining end is supplied by the germline J gene. Other DNA sequences from this sample encode an identical CDR3 as well. This chain connects TRBV7-6 to TRBJ1-3; no clear D. Germline assignment: CDR1 SGHVS and CDR2 FNYEAQ. The CDR3 is 14 amino acids. The DNA read from the CDR3 is TGTGCCAGCGGCGAAGGGTTCTCTGGAAACACG. Translation: CASGEGFSGNT. The CDR3 in its entirety is CASGEGFSGNTIYF. Full variable domain (outside the CDR3, taken from reference TRBV7-6 and TRBJ1-3): GAGVSQSPRYKVTKRGQDVALRCDPISGHVSLYWYRQALGQGPEFLTYFNYEAQQDKSGLPNDRFSAERPEGSISTLTIQRTEQRDSAMYRCASGEGFSGNTIYFGEGSWLTVV.

On this clone itself: The CDR3 extends 3 residues past the end of the read, so its final part is completed from the germline J gene. The J gene is TRBJ2-7, the V gene TRBV5-5, with 8 bases matching TRBD1. Per germline, CDR1 SGHKS and CDR2 YYEKEE (reference sequence). The CDR3 loop spans 14 amino acids. Trimming took 3 bases from V and 3 from J; bases not matched to a gene: 5. The CDR3 reads CASSSTGQGYEQYF. Incomplete CDR3 DNA: TGTGCCAGCAGCTCTACCGGACAGGGCTACGAG.

Concerning this clone: Read data end 3 residues before the CDR3 end; the end is taken from the germline J gene. The rearrangement uses TRBV20-1 and TRBJ2-3; 11 bases match TRBD1. V gave up 3 bases and J gave up 8 bases; unmatched junction bases: 7. Germline V gene lookup returns CDR1 DFQATT and CDR2 SNEGSKA (reference sequence). This CDR3 is built from 14 residues. The part of the CDR3 DNA that was read is TGCAGTGCTAGTCCGGGACAGGGGGTCCGTACG. This codes for CSASPGQGVRT. The complete CDR3 sequence is CSASPGQGVRTQYF.

Note on this clone: The CDR3 end lies 3 residues beyond the end of the read and is filled in from the germline J gene. The V call is TRBV30, the J call TRBJ1-5, with D possibly matching TRBD1 (5 bases). The CDR3 covers 15 residues. Germline V gives CDR1 GTSNPN, CDR2 SVGIG (reference sequence). V was cut by 4 bases and J by 9 bases, with 22 bases left in between. The DNA read from the CDR3 is TGTGCCTGGACCATGGGAGGGGCGGCGGAGATGCCC. This encodes CAWTMGGAAEMP. The CDR3 as a whole reads CAWTMGGAAEMPQHF.

As regards this clone: The read stops 3 residues short of the end of the CDR3; the missing end is completed from the germline J gene. The rearrangement links TRBV7-3 to TRBJ2-1; 7 bases fit TRBD1. V gave up 4 bases and J gave up 7 bases; unmatched junction bases: 4. The germline V gene encodes CDR1 SGHTA and CDR2 FQGTGA. This CDR3 is built from 13 residues. CDR3 DNA, as far as it was read: TGTGCCAGCAGCTGGGACAGAGAGAATGAG. Translating it yields CASSWDRENE. The whole CDR3 sequence is CASSWDRENEQFF.

Details on this clone: The read terminates 3 residues ahead of where the CDR3 ends, so the germline J gene completes it. The chain uses TRBV7-6 and TRBJ1-5; D is uncertain. Trimming shortened V by 6 bases and J by 8 bases, and 14 bases separated the two germline ends. CDR3 length: 13 residues. Germline loops: CDR1 SGHVS, CDR2 FNYEAQ. The sequenced part of the CDR3 DNA is TGTGCCAGCAGTGTAGACTCCGGAAAGCCC. It yields the protein CASSVDSGKP. The full-length CDR3 reads as CASSVDSGKPQHF. Supplemented by reference TRBV7-6 and TRBJ1-5, the full variable domain reads GAGVSQSPRYKVTKRGQDVALRCDPISGHVSLYWYRQALGQGPEFLTYFNYEAQQDKSGLPNDRFSAERPEGSISTLTIQRTEQRDSAMYRCASSVDSGKPQHFGDGTRLSIL.

As regards this clone: The CDR3 end falls 3 residues outside the read, so it is completed with the germline J gene. This chain connects TRBV18 to TRBJ1-5, with a weak D call TRBD1 (5 bases). This CDR3 has 15 amino acids. Looked up from germline, CDR1 is KGHSH and CDR2 is LQKENI. Trimming took off 3 bases at V and 3 bases at J, with 12 bases between the two ends. Incomplete CDR3 DNA: TGTGCCAGCTCACCGGAGGAGGGGATCAATCAGCCC. As protein: CASSPEEGINQP. The whole CDR3 protein is CASSPEEGINQPQHF.

Worth noting for this clone: Read coverage stops 3 residues before the CDR3 terminus; the germline J gene supplies the remainder. The chain couples TRBV18 to TRBJ2-4; the D gene is possibly TRBD1 (5 bases). Germline V gene data show CDR1 as KGHSH and CDR2 as LQKENI. This CDR3 comprises 15 residues. CDR3 DNA (partial): TGTGCCAGCTCACCGAACAGGCAGATGAATCAGCCT. Its translation is CASSPNRQMNQP. The whole CDR3 protein is CASSPNRQMNQPQYF. Complete variable domain (other parts from reference TRBV18 and TRBJ2-4): NAGVMQNPRHLVRRRGQEARLRCSPMKGHSHVYWYRQLPEEGLKFMVYLQKENIIDESGMPKERFSAEFPKEGPSILRIQQVVRGDSAAYFCASSPNRQMNQPQYFGAGTRLSVL.